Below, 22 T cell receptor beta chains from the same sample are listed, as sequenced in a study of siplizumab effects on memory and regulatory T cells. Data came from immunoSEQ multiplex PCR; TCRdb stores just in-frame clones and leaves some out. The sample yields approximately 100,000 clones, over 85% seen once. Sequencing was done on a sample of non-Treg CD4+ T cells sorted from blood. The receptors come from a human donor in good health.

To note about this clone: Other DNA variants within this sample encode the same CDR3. This chain's CDR3 is CASSLAVSTDTQYF. DNA for the CDR3: TGCGCCAGCAGCTTGGCAGTTAGTACAGATACGCAGTATTTT. V usage is TRBV5-1 and J usage is TRBJ2-3; unclear D gene. The CDR3 loop spans 14 amino acids. V lost 0 bases to trimming and J lost 3 bases, with 8 bases between them. From germline, CDR1 is SGHRS and CDR2 YFSETQ.

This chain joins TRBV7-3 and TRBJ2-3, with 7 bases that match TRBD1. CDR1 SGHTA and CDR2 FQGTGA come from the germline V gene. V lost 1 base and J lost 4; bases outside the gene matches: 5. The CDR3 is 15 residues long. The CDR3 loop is CASSLKGALADTQYF. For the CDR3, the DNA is TGTGCCAGCAGCTTAAAGGGGGCACTAGCAGATACGCAGTATTTT.

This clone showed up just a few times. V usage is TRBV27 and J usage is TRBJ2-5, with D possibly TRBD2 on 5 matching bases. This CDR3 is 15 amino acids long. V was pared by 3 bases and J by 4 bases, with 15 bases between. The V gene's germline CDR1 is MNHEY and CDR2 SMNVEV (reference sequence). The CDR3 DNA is TGTGCCAGCAGTTTCTCCGGGCCAGAGGGAGAGACCCAGTACTTC. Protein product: CASSFSGPEGETQYF.

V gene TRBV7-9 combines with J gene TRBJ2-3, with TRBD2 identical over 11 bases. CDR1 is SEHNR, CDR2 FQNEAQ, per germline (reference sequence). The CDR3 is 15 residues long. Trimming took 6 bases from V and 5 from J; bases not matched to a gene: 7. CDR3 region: CASRNSGGAIDTQYF. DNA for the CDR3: TGTGCCAGCAGAAATAGCGGGGGGGCCATAGATACGCAGTATTTT.

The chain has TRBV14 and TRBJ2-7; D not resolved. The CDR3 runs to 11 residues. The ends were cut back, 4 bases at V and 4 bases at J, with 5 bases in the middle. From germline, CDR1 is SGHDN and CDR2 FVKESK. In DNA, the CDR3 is TGTGCCAGCAGCCTTGGGTACGAGCAGTACTTC. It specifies CASSLGYEQYF.

Here the CDR3 reads CASSQDRSGVNYGYTF. The CDR3 nucleotides read TGTGCCAGCAGCCAAGATCGGTCAGGCGTAAACTATGGCTACACCTTC. The chain combines TRBV4-2 with TRBJ1-2; no clear D gene. V shed 0 bases and J shed 2 bases, with 13 bases lying between them. Germline CDR1 and CDR2: LGHNA and YNFKEQ. The CDR3 is made up of 16 amino acids.

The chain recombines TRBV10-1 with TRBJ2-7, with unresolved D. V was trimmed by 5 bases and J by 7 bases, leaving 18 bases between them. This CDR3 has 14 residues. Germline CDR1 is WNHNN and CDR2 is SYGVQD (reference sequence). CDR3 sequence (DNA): TGCGCCAGCAGTTCCTCAGGCTCCGTATGGGAGCAGTACTTC. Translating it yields CASSSSGSVWEQYF.

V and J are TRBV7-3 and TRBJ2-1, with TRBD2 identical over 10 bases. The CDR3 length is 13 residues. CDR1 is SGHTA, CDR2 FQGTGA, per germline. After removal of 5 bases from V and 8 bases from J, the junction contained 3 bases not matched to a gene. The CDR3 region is CASSASGGDEQFF. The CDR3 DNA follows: TGTGCCAGCAGCGCTAGCGGGGGCGATGAGCAGTTCTTC.

CDR3 loop: CASSQATSGGQETQYF. CDR3 in DNA: TGCGCCAGCAGCCAAGCGACTAGCGGGGGCCAAGAGACCCAGTACTTC. The gene calls are TRBV4-3 and TRBJ2-5, with TRBD2 identical over 12 bases. Trimming removed 1 base from V and 1 base from J; junction bases left unmatched: 1. CDR3 length: 16 residues. In germline, CDR1 is LGHNA, CDR2 YSLEER.

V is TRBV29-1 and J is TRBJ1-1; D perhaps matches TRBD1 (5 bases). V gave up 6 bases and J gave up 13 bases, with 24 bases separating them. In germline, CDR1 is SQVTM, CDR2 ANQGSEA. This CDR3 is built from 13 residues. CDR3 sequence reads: CSVGIQDHQGGFF. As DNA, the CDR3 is TGCAGCGTCGGTATACAAGACCACCAGGGTGGTTTCTTT.

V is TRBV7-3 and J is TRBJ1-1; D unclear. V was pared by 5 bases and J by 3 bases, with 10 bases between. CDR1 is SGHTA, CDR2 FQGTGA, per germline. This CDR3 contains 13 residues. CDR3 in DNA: TGTGCCAGCAGCCTACAACGGGACACTGAAGCTTTCTTT. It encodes CASSLQRDTEAFF.

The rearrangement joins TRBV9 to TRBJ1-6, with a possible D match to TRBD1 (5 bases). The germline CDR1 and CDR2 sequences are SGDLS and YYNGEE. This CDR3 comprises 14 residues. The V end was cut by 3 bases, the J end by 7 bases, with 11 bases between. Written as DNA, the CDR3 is TGTGCCAGCAGCGCGACAGAAATGAATTCACCCCTCCACTTT. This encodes CASSATEMNSPLHF. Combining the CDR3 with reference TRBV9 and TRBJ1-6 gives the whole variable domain DSGVTQTPKHLITATGQRVTLRCSPRSGDLSVYWYQQSLDQGLQFLIQYYNGEERAKGNILERFSAQQFPDLHSELNLSSLELGDSALYFCASSATEMNSPLHFGNGTRLTVT.

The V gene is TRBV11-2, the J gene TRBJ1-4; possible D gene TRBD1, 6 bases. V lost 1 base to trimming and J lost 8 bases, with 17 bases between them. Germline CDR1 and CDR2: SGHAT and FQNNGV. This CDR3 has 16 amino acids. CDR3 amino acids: CASSLARGGSEEKLFF. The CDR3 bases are TGTGCCAGCAGCTTAGCCAGAGGGGGTTCTGAAGAAAAACTGTTTTTT.

The CDR3 DNA follows: TGTGCCAGCAGCTGGATAGCGGGGGGTGAGCAGTTCTTC. Translating it yields CASSWIAGGEQFF. V gene TRBV7-2 combines with J gene TRBJ2-1; TRBD2 agrees at 10 bases. The germline CDR1 and CDR2 sequences are SGHTA and FQGNSA. V trimming: 4 bases; J trimming: 9 bases; junction bases outside the gene matches: 3. The CDR3 runs 13 residues.

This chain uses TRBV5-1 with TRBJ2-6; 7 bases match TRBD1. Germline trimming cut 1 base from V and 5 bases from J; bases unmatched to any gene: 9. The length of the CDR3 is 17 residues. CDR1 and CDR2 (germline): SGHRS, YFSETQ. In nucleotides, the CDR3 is TGCGCCAGCAGCTTGTCGGGGACAGAGATGCGGGCCAACGTCCTGACTTTC. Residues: CASSLSGTEMRANVLTF.

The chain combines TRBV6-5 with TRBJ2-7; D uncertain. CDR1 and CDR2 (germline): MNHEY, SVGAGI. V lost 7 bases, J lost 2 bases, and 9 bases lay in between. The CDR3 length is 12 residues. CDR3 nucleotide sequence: TGTGCCAGCAAAAGTTGGACCTACGAGCAGTACTTC. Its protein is CASKSWTYEQYF.

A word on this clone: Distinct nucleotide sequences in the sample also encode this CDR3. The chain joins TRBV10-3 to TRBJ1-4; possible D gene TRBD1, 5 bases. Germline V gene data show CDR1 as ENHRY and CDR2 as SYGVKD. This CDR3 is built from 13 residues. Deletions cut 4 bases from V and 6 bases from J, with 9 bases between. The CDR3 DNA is TGTGCCATCAGTGGGGGACCGGATGAAAAACTGTTTTTT. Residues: CAISGGPDEKLFF.

The CDR3 region is CASSTPAGLTYEQYF. CDR3 DNA: TGTGCCAGCAGTACCCCCGCAGGGCTAACCTACGAGCAGTACTTC. The chain recombines TRBV6-6 with TRBJ2-7, with a tentative D call TRBD1 (5 bases). CDR3 size: 15 residues. CDR1 and CDR2 from the germline V gene are MNHNY and SVGAGI (reference sequence). The germline V and J ends were trimmed by 5 bases and 2 bases, with 16 bases remaining between them.

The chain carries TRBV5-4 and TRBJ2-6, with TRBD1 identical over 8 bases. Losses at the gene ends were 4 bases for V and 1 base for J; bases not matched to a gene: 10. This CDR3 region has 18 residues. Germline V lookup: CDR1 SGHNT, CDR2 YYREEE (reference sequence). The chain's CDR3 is CASSLGGQAPSGANVLTF. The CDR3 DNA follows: TGTGCCAGCAGCCTGGGGGGACAGGCCCCTTCTGGGGCCAACGTCCTGACTTTC.

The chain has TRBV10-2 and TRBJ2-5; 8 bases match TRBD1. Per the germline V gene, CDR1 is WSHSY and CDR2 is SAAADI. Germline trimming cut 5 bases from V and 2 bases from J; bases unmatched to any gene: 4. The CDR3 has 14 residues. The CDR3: CASSSTGGQETQYF. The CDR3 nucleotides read TGCGCCAGCAGTTCTACAGGGGGGCAAGAGACCCAGTACTTC.

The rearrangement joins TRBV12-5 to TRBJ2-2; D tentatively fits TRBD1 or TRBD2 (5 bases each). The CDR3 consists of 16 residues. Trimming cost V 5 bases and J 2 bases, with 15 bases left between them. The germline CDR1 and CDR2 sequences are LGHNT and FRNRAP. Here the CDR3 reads CASGVRGLNNTGELFF. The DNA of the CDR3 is TGTGCTAGTGGTGTGAGGGGCCTCAATAACACCGGGGAGCTGTTTTTT.

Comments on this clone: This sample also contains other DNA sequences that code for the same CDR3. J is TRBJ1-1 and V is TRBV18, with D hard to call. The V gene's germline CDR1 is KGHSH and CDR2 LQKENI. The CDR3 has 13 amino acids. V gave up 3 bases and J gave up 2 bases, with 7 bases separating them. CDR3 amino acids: CASSPTGNTEAFF. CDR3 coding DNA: TGTGCCAGCTCACCGACTGGAAACACTGAAGCTTTCTTT.